Presented here are 24 T cell receptor beta chains from one specimen sequenced in a study of early stage breast cancer tumors. Sequencing was performed with immunoSEQ multiplex PCR; in TCRdb, only in-frame clones are kept and a portion is missing. Of tens of thousands of clones listed, over 80% are singletons. Sequenced sample: blood. Source of these receptors: a person aged 70 to 79 with breast cancer.

V usage is TRBV5-1 and J usage is TRBJ1-2; 7 positions agree with TRBD1. The CDR3 spans 13 residues. Germline CDR1 and CDR2: SGHRS and YFSETQ. Germline trimming cut 1 base from V and 7 bases from J; bases unmatched to any gene: 4. CDR3 loop: CASSLNPGGGYTF. In DNA, the CDR3 is TGCGCCAGCAGCTTGAACCCAGGGGGTGGCTACACCTTC.

The rearrangement joins TRBV5-1 to TRBJ1-4; D may be TRBD1 (6 bases). CDR1 SGHRS and CDR2 YFSETQ come from the germline V gene. The length of the CDR3 is 15 residues. V lost 6 bases, J lost 4 bases, and 16 bases lay in between. CDR3 residues: CASKTGGGGNEKLFF. DNA for the CDR3: TGCGCCAGCAAGACGGGGGGCGGTGGTAATGAAAAACTGTTTTTT.

This chain joins TRBV6-6 and TRBJ2-6, with D unresolved. CDR3 size: 14 residues. The V and J ends lost 7 bases and 0 bases respectively, with 7 bases between them. Germline CDR1 MNHNY, CDR2 SVGAGI (reference sequence). This chain's CDR3 is CASIARSGANVLTF. The CDR3 nucleotides are TGTGCCAGCATAGCCCGCTCTGGGGCCAACGTCCTGACTTTC.

The chain uses TRBV5-4 and TRBJ2-7; TRBD1 matches 8 bases. The CDR3 loop spans 12 amino acids. Germline loops: CDR1 SGHNT, CDR2 YYREEE (reference sequence). The trim removed 5 bases at V and 9 bases at J, leaving 7 bases unmatched. DNA for the CDR3: TGTGCCAGCAGTGATACAGGGGGAGTGCAGTACTTC. Translation: CASSDTGGVQYF.

This clone was picked up a small number of times. The rearrangement uses TRBV14 and TRBJ1-6; D remains ambiguous. CDR3 length: 16 residues. Germline V gene sequence: CDR1 SGHDN, CDR2 FVKESK. V dropped 4 bases and J dropped 10 bases, with 20 bases sitting between them. This CDR3 reads CASSLSVFCGGSPLHF. As DNA, the CDR3 is TGTGCCAGCAGCCTTTCCGTCTTCTGCGGAGGCTCACCCCTCCACTTT.

The CDR3 reads CASSDDPSREGDYGYTF. The CDR3 bases are TGTGCCAGCAGCGACGACCCATCCAGGGAAGGAGACTATGGCTACACCTTC. This chain uses TRBV9 with TRBJ1-2, with a tentative D call TRBD1 (5 bases). CDR1 SGDLS and CDR2 YYNGEE come from the germline V gene. The V and J ends lost 3 bases and 3 bases respectively, with 21 bases between them. The length of the CDR3 is 17 residues.

This chain links TRBV6-5 with TRBJ2-6; TRBD1 matches at 8 bases. Trimming took 6 bases from V and 3 from J; bases not matched to a gene: 4. From germline, CDR1 is MNHEY and CDR2 SVGAGI. This CDR3 has 15 amino acids. CDR3 in DNA: TGTGCCAGCAGCCGACAGGGGATTGGGGCCAACGTCCTGACTTTC. Protein: CASSRQGIGANVLTF.

J is TRBJ2-7 and V is TRBV9; 8 bases are a match to TRBD1. CDR3 size: 15 residues. CDR1 and CDR2 (germline): SGDLS, YYNGEE. With 3 bases clipped from V and 3 bases from J, the junction kept 8 bases outside the gene matches. The CDR3 region is CASSAEDRAGYEQYF. The CDR3 nucleotides read TGTGCCAGCAGCGCCGAGGACAGGGCAGGCTACGAGCAGTACTTC.

This clone was seen only a few times. In DNA form, the CDR3 reads TGCAGCGTTATCAGGGGCAGCTCCTACAATGAGCAGTTCTTC. This gives the protein CSVIRGSSYNEQFF. This rearrangement joins TRBV29-1 to TRBJ2-1; D is perhaps TRBD1 (6 bases). The V end lost 5 bases, the J end lost 0 bases, and 11 bases lay between the germline ends. This CDR3 is built from 14 residues. The germline V gene has CDR1 SQVTM and CDR2 ANQGSEA.

V is TRBV30 and J is TRBJ1-5, with 7 bases fitting TRBD1. This CDR3 region has 13 residues. CDR1 is GTSNPN, CDR2 SVGIG, per germline (reference sequence). Trimming cost V 1 base and J 6 bases; bases outside gene matches: 3. The CDR3 loop is CAWSESGGQPQHF. CDR3 DNA: TGTGCCTGGAGTGAGTCAGGGGGTCAGCCCCAGCATTTT.

The chain has TRBV7-8 and TRBJ1-4; D is undetermined. Germline values: CDR1 SGHVS, CDR2 FQNEAQ. Between the trimmed V and J ends, which lost 5 bases and 0 bases, there was a span of 10 bases. The CDR3 is 15 residues long. The CDR3 loop is CASSEVVATNEKLFF. The CDR3 DNA sequence: TGTGCCAGCAGCGAGGTGGTTGCAACTAATGAAAAACTGTTTTTT.

In its sample, this clone is medium-sized. V is TRBV9 and J is TRBJ1-4, with D uncertain. Trimming shortened V by 0 bases and J by 8 bases, and 17 bases separated the two germline ends. Germline CDR1 is SGDLS and CDR2 is YYNGEE. This CDR3 has 16 residues. The CDR3 DNA is TGTGCCAGCAGCGTAGATGGAGCGGGGATCGGGGAAAAACTGTTTTTT. Its protein is CASSVDGAGIGEKLFF.

V gene TRBV4-1 combines with J gene TRBJ1-5; possible D gene TRBD1, 5 bases. From germline, CDR1 is MGHRA and CDR2 YSYEKL. This CDR3 region has 16 residues. V gave up 0 bases and J gave up 4 bases, with 13 bases separating them. CDR3 in amino acids: CASSQDPRAANQPQHF. CDR3 DNA sequence: TGCGCCAGCAGCCAAGACCCCAGGGCAGCAAATCAGCCCCAGCATTTT.

V usage is TRBV27 and J usage is TRBJ2-3; D is possibly TRBD2 (6 bases). CDR1 MNHEY and CDR2 SMNVEV come from the germline V gene (reference sequence). The CDR3 is 16 residues long. V was pared by 0 bases and J by 2 bases, with 12 bases between. CDR3 DNA: TGTGCCAGCAGTTTATCCCCCGCGGACTACACAGATACGCAGTATTTT. Translated: CASSLSPADYTDTQYF.

The V gene is TRBV5-1, the J gene TRBJ1-2; 8 bases fit TRBD1. Germline loops: CDR1 SGHRS, CDR2 YFSETQ. V gave up 0 bases and J gave up 7 bases; unmatched junction bases: 11. The CDR3 has 16 amino acids. The CDR3 region is CASSLDMTGATGGYTF. DNA of the CDR3: TGCGCCAGCAGCTTGGACATGACAGGGGCTACGGGTGGCTACACCTTC.

This clone was seen a few times. The J gene is TRBJ1-2, the V gene TRBV28; D gene unclear. V was clipped by 5 bases and J by 6 bases, with 10 bases between them. The CDR3 extends over 12 amino acids. CDR1 and CDR2 (germline): MDHEN, SYDVKM. The CDR3 here is CASSETENGYTF. CDR3 coding DNA: TGTGCCAGCAGTGAAACAGAGAATGGCTACACCTTC.

This rearrangement joins TRBV6-5 to TRBJ1-1; weak D call: TRBD1 (5 bases). Germline V gene data show CDR1 as MNHEY and CDR2 as SVGAGI. This CDR3 contains 15 residues. Between the trimmed V and J ends, which lost 4 bases and 5 bases, there was a span of 17 bases. CDR3 sequence: CASSFGGGSGTEAFF. CDR3 sequence (DNA): TGTGCCAGCAGTTTTGGTGGGGGGTCGGGAACTGAAGCTTTCTTT.

This chain joins TRBV21-1 and TRBJ1-6; the table calls TRBD1, which could not be checked here. TRBV21-1 is a known pseudogene. The CDR3 sequence is 19 residues long. The DNA for the CDR3 is TGTGCCAGCAGCAAACCCTTCGAGGTGGGGGCATCCTATAATTCACCCCTCCACTTT. Its translation: CASSKPFEVGASYNSPLHF.

This clone was seen only a few times. This CDR3 is CASSQDVGQGSNYGYTF. The CDR3 DNA reads as TGCGCCAGCAGCCAAGACGTGGGACAGGGGAGTAACTATGGCTACACCTTC. J is TRBJ1-2 and V is TRBV4-1; 10 nucleotides agree with TRBD1. V lost 0 bases to trimming and J lost 1 base; unmatched junction nucleotides: 5. This CDR3 has 17 residues. The germline V gene has CDR1 MGHRA and CDR2 YSYEKL.

The rearrangement uses TRBV5-4 and TRBJ1-1, with no clear D. Trimming stripped 1 base from V and 3 bases from J, with 4 bases between. Per germline, CDR1 SGHNT and CDR2 YYREEE (reference sequence). This CDR3 comprises 12 residues. The CDR3 bases are TGTGCCAGCAGCTTGACGGACACTGAAGCTTTCTTT. Protein product: CASSLTDTEAFF.

There are a few counts of this clone. The chain joins TRBV5-4 to TRBJ1-5; D is unresolved. Germline values: CDR1 SGHNT, CDR2 YYREEE (reference sequence). V was clipped by 0 bases and J by 0 bases, with 7 bases between them. The CDR3 is 15 residues long. This chain's CDR3 is CASSLEGGSNQPQHF. The CDR3, as DNA: TGTGCCAGCAGCTTGGAAGGAGGTAGCAATCAGCCCCAGCATTTT.

The V and J genes are TRBV6-5 and TRBJ2-5; 9 bases are a match to TRBD1. Germline V CDR1 and CDR2: MNHEY, SVGAGI. With 0 bases clipped from V and 5 bases from J, the junction kept 7 bases outside the gene matches. The CDR3 runs to 16 residues. The DNA of the CDR3 is TGTGCCAGCAGTTACTCGAAAAGGACAGGGGTGGAGACCCAGTACTTC. Translating gives CASSYSKRTGVETQYF.

V is TRBV18 and J is TRBJ2-1; 9 bases map to TRBD2. There are 16 residues in the CDR3. Trimming cost V 6 bases and J 7 bases; bases outside gene matches: 13. Per the germline V gene, CDR1 is KGHSH and CDR2 is LQKENI. CDR3 in amino acids: CASSPGAGGPENEQFF. The DNA of the CDR3 is TGTGCCAGCTCCCCGGGGGCGGGAGGGCCGGAAAATGAGCAGTTCTTC.

The V and J genes are TRBV20-1 and TRBJ2-5; tentatively, D is TRBD2 (5 bases). CDR3 size: 11 residues. Germline CDR1 is DFQATT and CDR2 is SNEGSKA (reference sequence). CDR3 region: CAGLTQETQYF. The CDR3 nucleotides are TGCGCCGGACTTACTCAAGAGACCCAGTACTTC.